The 2 T cell receptor beta chains below come from one sample, sequenced in a study of graft-versus-host responses after intestinal transplantation. Clones were sequenced by immunoSEQ multiplex PCR, and TCRdb holds only the in-frame ones, with some missing. Here the sample spans approximately 11,000 clones, over 90% being singletons. The starting material was PBMCs, obtained 109 to 110 days after intestinal transplant. The source of these receptors is a human patient who received an intestinal transplant, so some T cells may come from the graft donor.

V gene TRBV7-8 combines with J gene TRBJ2-2, with 14 bases identical to TRBD2. Germline CDR1 is SGHVS and CDR2 is FQNEAQ. With 5 bases clipped from V and 8 bases from J, the junction kept 10 bases outside the gene matches. This CDR3 is built from 17 residues. CDR3 sequence reads: CASSTGTSGSLTGELFF. The CDR3 DNA sequence: TGTGCCAGCAGCACTGGGACTAGCGGGAGTTTAACAGGGGAGCTGTTTTTT.

The J gene is TRBJ2-1, the V gene TRBV28; no clear D gene. Trimming took off 2 bases at V and 3 bases at J, with 14 bases between the two ends. Germline V gives CDR1 MDHEN, CDR2 SYDVKM. The CDR3 runs 16 residues. CDR3 in DNA: TGTGCCAGCAGTTTACTGGGATGGCCTATCTACAATGAGCAGTTCTTC. It translates to CASSLLGWPIYNEQFF.